A single sample gave rise to the 16 T cell receptor beta chains below, sequenced in a study of CD8+ T cells in alopecia areata. The study sorted pooled cutaneous lymph node cells by CD4, CD8alpha, NKG2D, NKG2ACE and other markers. Isolated RNA was reverse transcribed into cDNA used as the sequencing template. Data came from immunoSEQ multiplex PCR; TCRdb stores just in-frame clones and leaves some out. The sample holds 250,000 or so clones, and no clone turns up only once. The specimen was CD4+ T cells sorted from a lymph node. The receptors shown here come from a C3H/HeJ mouse with alopecia areata. The strain is characterized by the MHC haplotype H2-k.

On this clone itself: All gene names here are mouse names. The CDR3 end falls 4 residues outside the read, so it is completed with the germline J gene. The chain recombines TRBV13-3 with TRBJ2-7; TRBD2 agrees at 9 bases. The V gene's germline CDR1 is NNHDY and CDR2 SYVADS. This CDR3 has 15 amino acids. Trimming at V came to 5 bases and at J to 0 bases, leaving 6 bases not matched to a gene. The sequenced CDR3 bases are TGTGCCAGCAGGAAACTGGGGGGTAGCTCCTAT. Its translation is CASRKLGGSSY. The entire CDR3 protein reads CASRKLGGSSYEQYF.

Regarding this clone: Genes and germline are mouse. The CDR3 goes on 4 residues after the read ends, and that part is filled in from the germline J gene. The chain has TRBV13-3 and TRBJ2-1; 10 nucleotides line up with TRBD2. Germline CDR1 is NNHDY and CDR2 is SYVADS. CDR3 size: 14 residues. This chain's CDR3 is CASSPGGAGAEQFF. CDR3 DNA (partial): TGTGCCAGCAGCCCTGGGGGGGCGGGGGCT.

Regarding this clone: Gene labels here are mouse ones. The CDR3 is cut off 4 residues early in the read; its end comes from the germline J gene. The sample has other DNA sequences that encode this CDR3 too. This rearrangement joins TRBV31 to TRBJ2-1; D remains ambiguous. Trimming cost V 0 bases and J 1 base, with 7 bases left between them. This CDR3 region has 14 residues. The V gene's germline CDR1 is GKSSPN and CDR2 SITVG. The CDR3 bases that were read are TGTGCCTGGAGTCTAGGTCCGAACTATGCT. Its protein product is CAWSLGPNYA. The whole CDR3 sequence reads CAWSLGPNYAEQFF.

This clone has more than one count but fewer than ten. Gene names and germline refer to mouse. The read is 4 residues too short to cover the CDR3 end, so that end is filled in from the germline J gene. At the DNA level, this CDR3 is encoded by other sequences in the same sample as well. The genes are TRBV19 and TRBJ1-2; D uncertain. Germline V CDR1 and CDR2: FNHDT, SITEND (reference sequence). The CDR3 is 13 residues long. V was shortened by 4 bases and J by 0 bases, with 7 bases between the two germline ends. The CDR3 here is CASSLQANSDYTF. The DNA read from the CDR3 is TGTGCCAGCAGTCTACAAGCAAACTCC.

This clone has more than one count but fewer than ten. Gene names are mouse gene names. The CDR3 is cut off 3 residues early in the read; its end comes from the germline J gene. The gene calls are TRBV19 and TRBJ1-6; the D gene is possibly TRBD1 (5 bases). TRBJ1-6 is an open reading frame whose function is uncertain. This CDR3 has 13 amino acids. Germline V gene sequence: CDR1 FNHDT, CDR2 SITEND (reference sequence). Trimming stripped 2 bases from V and 9 bases from J, with 9 bases between. This chain's CDR3 is CASSIQGSSPLYF. The sequenced part of the CDR3 DNA is TGTGCCAGCAGTATCCAGGGAAGTTCGCCC.

This clone was counted a few times. Each gene name is a mouse one. The read is 4 residues too short to cover the CDR3 end, so that end is filled in from the germline J gene. Within the sample, other DNA sequences also encode this same CDR3. The gene calls are TRBV31 and TRBJ2-2; 8 bases map to TRBD2. The CDR3 is 15 residues long. CDR1 is GKSSPN and CDR2 is SITVG in the germline V gene. V trimming: 0 bases; J trimming: 2 bases; junction bases outside the gene matches: 2. The sequenced part of the CDR3 DNA is TGTGCCTGGAGTCTAGCTGGGGGGAACACCGGG. Translated: CAWSLAGGNTG. The full CDR3 sequence reads CAWSLAGGNTGQLYF.

On this clone: Genes and germline are mouse. CDR3 DNA (partial): TGTGCCAGCAGCCAAGAAGATAGGGGGGGA. This translates into CASSQEDRGG. The CDR3 as a whole reads CASSQEDRGGEVFF. The chain joins TRBV5 to TRBJ1-1, with D tentatively TRBD1 (6 bases). The read gets to within 4 residues of the CDR3 end, and the germline J gene fills in the rest. The CDR3 is 14 amino acids. Germline V gene lookup returns CDR1 LGHNA and CDR2 YNLKQL (reference sequence).

This clone was seen a handful of times. Gene names denote mouse genes. This CDR3 is CASSDAGTGSDTQYF. The CDR3 DNA, read in part, is TGTGCCAGCAGTGATGCCGGGACAGGGTCGGAC. The chain employs TRBV13-1 and TRBJ2-5; 9 bases fit TRBD1. The read stops 4 residues short of the end of the CDR3; the missing end is completed from the germline J gene. The CDR3 spans 15 residues. Germline-derived CDR1 and CDR2 are NSHNY and SYGAGN.

This clone was seen more than once but under ten times. Gene names are the mouse ones. The CDR3 end lies 4 residues beyond the end of the read and is filled in from the germline J gene. Different DNA sequences within this sample yield the same CDR3. This sequence joins TRBV1 and TRBJ2-2; 8 positions agree with TRBD2. CDR1 is NSQYPW, CDR2 LRSPGD, per germline (reference sequence). Germline trimming cut 4 bases from V and 0 bases from J; bases unmatched to any gene: 4. The CDR3 consists of 16 residues. Incomplete CDR3 DNA: TGCACCTGCAGTGGTACTGGGGGCTCAAACACCGGG. Translated: CTCSGTGGSNTG. The full CDR3 sequence reads CTCSGTGGSNTGQLYF.

This clone was counted a few times. Gene names refer to mouse genes. The read ends 4 residues shy of where the CDR3 ends; the end is completed using the germline J gene. J is TRBJ2-1 and V is TRBV5, with D perhaps matching TRBD1 (6 bases). The V end lost 1 base, the J end lost 6 bases, and 13 bases lay between the germline ends. CDR1 is LGHNA, CDR2 YNLKQL, per germline (reference sequence). The length of the CDR3 is 15 residues. CDR3 sequence reads: CASSQGWDKAAEQFF. The part of the CDR3 DNA that was read is TGTGCCAGCAGCCAAGGCTGGGACAAAGCTGCT.

This clone was recorded a few times. The listed genes are named as in mouse. The read finishes 4 residues shy of the CDR3 end, and the germline J gene is used to complete it. This chain connects TRBV13-2 to TRBJ2-5, with D possibly being TRBD1 (6 bases). Trimming left V 3 bases short and J 2 bases short, with 13 bases between. Germline-derived CDR1 and CDR2 are NNHNN and SYGAGS (reference sequence). The CDR3 consists of 15 residues. The CDR3 sequence: CASGARQVGQDTQYF. Incomplete CDR3 DNA: TGTGCCAGCGGTGCCCGACAGGTTGGCCAAGAC.

This clone was observed a handful of times. These gene names are mouse names. The read terminates 4 residues ahead of where the CDR3 ends, so the germline J gene completes it. The same CDR3 is also encoded by other DNA sequences in this sample. The chain recombines TRBV19 with TRBJ2-7; 8 bases fit TRBD1. The CDR3 is 13 amino acids. Germline values: CDR1 FNHDT, CDR2 SITEND (reference sequence). The part of the CDR3 DNA that was read is TGTGCCAGCAGTATTAGGACAGGGTAT. Amino acid sequence: CASSIRTGY. The CDR3 in its entirety is CASSIRTGYEQYF.

This clone was seen only a few times. Genes and germline are mouse. Coverage ceases 4 residues before the CDR3 finishes, and the germline J gene fills in the end. V gene TRBV13-3 combines with J gene TRBJ2-4, with 10 bases that match TRBD2. CDR3 size: 16 residues. Germline CDR1 and CDR2: NNHDY and SYVADS. CDR3 DNA, as far as it was read: TGTGCCAGCAGTGAAGCCTGGGGGGGCAGGAAAAAC. This gives the protein CASSEAWGGRKN. The full CDR3 protein reads CASSEAWGGRKNTLYF.

This clone was counted only a few times. Gene and germline names: mouse. The read gets to within 4 residues of the CDR3 end, and the germline J gene fills in the rest. The genes are TRBV13-3 and TRBJ1-2, with 10 bases fitting TRBD1. Germline V gene data show CDR1 as NNHDY and CDR2 as SYVADS. V lost 5 bases to trimming and J lost 4 bases; unmatched junction nucleotides: 5. The length of the CDR3 is 14 residues. CDR3 bases read: TGTGCCAGCAGGCCCGGGACAGGGGCCTCC. This sequence encodes CASRPGTGAS. From start to end, the CDR3 is CASRPGTGASDYTF.

Notes on this clone: The genes are named according to mouse. The missing CDR3 end, 4 residues past where the read stops, is filled in from the germline J gene. The rearrangement uses TRBV13-1 and TRBJ2-7, with TRBD2 matching over 11 bases. The V segment lost 5 bases and the J segment 2 bases; nucleotides outside the gene matches: 0. The CDR3 runs 13 residues. Germline V gene lookup returns CDR1 NSHNY and CDR2 SYGAGN. This chain's CDR3 is CASRGLGAYEQYF. The DNA read from the CDR3 is TGTGCCAGCAGGGGACTGGGGGCCTAT.

Note on this clone: This may be a read error: a much more frequent sequence differs by one nucleotide. Gene and germline names: mouse. The read falls 4 residues short of the CDR3 end, and the missing part is taken from the germline J gene. Other DNA sequences in the same sample also yield this CDR3. The V gene is TRBV19, the J gene TRBJ1-1, with unresolved D. V was pared by 5 bases and J by 0 bases, with 8 bases between. The CDR3 runs to 13 residues. The germline V gene encodes CDR1 FNHDT and CDR2 SITEND (reference sequence). The CDR3 bases that were read are TGTGCCAGCAGAGACAATGCAAACACA. Protein product: CASRDNANT. The entire CDR3 sequence reads CASRDNANTEVFF.